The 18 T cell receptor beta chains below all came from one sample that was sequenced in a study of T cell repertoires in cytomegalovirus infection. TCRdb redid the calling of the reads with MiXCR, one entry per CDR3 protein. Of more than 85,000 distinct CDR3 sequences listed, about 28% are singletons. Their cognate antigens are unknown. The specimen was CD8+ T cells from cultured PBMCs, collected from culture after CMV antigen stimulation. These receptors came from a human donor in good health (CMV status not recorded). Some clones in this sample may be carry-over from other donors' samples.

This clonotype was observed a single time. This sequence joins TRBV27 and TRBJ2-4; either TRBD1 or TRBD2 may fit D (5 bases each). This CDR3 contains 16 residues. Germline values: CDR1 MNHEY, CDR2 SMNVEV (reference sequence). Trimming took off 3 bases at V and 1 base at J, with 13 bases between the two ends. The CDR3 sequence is CASSFLGTSAKNIQYF. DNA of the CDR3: TGTGCCAGCAGTTTTTTAGGGACGAGTGCCAAAAACATTCAGTACTTC.

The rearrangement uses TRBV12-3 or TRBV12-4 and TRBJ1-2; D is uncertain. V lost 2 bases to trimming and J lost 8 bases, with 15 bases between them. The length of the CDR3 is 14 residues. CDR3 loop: CASSLSWGPEGYTF. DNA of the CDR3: TGTGCCAGCAGTTTAAGTTGGGGTCCCGAAGGCTACACCTTC.

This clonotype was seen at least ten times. CDR3 DNA sequence: TGTGCCAGCAGCTTATCCGGTCAGGGATTCAATCAGCCCCAGCATTTT. Its translation: CASSLSGQGFNQPQHF. The chain employs TRBV7-9 and TRBJ1-5; D possibly corresponds to TRBD1 (5 bases). This CDR3 has 16 amino acids. V was clipped by 2 bases and J by 3 bases, with 14 bases between them. Germline V lookup: CDR1 SEHNR, CDR2 FQNEAQ (reference sequence).

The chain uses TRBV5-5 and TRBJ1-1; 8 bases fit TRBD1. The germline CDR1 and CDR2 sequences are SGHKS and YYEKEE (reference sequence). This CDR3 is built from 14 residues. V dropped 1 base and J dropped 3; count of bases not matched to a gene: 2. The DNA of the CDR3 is TGTGCCAGCAGCTTGCAGGGGGCGGACACTGAAGCTTTCTTT. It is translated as CASSLQGADTEAFF.

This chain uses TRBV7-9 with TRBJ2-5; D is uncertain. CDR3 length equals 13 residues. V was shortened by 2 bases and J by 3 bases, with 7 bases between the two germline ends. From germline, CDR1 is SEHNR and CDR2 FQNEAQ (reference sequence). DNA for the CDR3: TGTGCCAGCAGCTTAAGTCCAGAAGAGACCCAGTACTTC. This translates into CASSLSPEETQYF.

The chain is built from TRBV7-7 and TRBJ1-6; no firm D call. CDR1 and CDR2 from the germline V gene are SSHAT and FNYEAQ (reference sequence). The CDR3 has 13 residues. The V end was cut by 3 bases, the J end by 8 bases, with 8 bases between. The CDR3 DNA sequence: TGTGCCAGCAGCTTGTATGGGGATTCACCCCTCCACTTT. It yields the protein CASSLYGDSPLHF.

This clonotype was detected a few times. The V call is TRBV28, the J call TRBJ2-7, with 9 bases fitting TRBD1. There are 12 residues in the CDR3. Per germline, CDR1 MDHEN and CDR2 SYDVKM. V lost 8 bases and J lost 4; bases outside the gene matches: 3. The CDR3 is CASGDREYEQYF. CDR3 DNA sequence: TGTGCCAGCGGGGACAGGGAGTACGAGCAGTACTTC.

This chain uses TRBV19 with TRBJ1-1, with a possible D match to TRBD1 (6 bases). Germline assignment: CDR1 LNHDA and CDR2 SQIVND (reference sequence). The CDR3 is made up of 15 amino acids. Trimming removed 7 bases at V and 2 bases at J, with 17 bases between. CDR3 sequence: CASNKPGHLNTEAFF. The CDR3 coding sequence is TGTGCCAGTAATAAACCGGGACACCTAAACACTGAAGCTTTCTTT. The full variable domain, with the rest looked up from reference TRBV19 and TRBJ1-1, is DGGITQSPKYLFRKEGQNVTLSCEQNLNHDAMYWYRQDPGQGLRLIYYSQIVNDFQKGDIAEGYSVSREKKESFPLTVTSAQKNPTAFYLCASNKPGHLNTEAFFGQGTRLTVV.

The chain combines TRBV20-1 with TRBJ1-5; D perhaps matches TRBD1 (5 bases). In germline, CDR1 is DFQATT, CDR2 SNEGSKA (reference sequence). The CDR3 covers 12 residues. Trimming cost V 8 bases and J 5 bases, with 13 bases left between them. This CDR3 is CSTLWGDQPQHF. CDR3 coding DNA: TGCAGTACTCTGTGGGGGGATCAGCCCCAGCATTTT.

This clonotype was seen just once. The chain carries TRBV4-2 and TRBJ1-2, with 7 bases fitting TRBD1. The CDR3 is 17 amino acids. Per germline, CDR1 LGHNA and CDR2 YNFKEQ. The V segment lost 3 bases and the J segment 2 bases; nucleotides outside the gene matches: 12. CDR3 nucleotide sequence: TGTGCCAGCAGCCAGGATCCTCGCAGGGGGAACAACTATGGCTACACCTTC. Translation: CASSQDPRRGNNYGYTF.

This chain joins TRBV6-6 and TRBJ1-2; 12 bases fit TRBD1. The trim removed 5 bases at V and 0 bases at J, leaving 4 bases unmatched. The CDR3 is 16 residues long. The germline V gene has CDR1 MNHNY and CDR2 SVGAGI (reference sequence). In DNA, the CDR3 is TGTGCCAGCAGTGGGGGACAGGGGGCAGCTAACTATGGCTACACCTTC. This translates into CASSGGQGAANYGYTF.

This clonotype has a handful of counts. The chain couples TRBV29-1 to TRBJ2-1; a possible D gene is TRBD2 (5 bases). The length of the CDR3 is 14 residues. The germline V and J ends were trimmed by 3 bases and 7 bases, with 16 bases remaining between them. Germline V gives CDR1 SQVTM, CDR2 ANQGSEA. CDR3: CSVEGGPVSNEQFF. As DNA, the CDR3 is TGCAGCGTTGAGGGCGGGCCGGTATCGAATGAGCAGTTCTTC.

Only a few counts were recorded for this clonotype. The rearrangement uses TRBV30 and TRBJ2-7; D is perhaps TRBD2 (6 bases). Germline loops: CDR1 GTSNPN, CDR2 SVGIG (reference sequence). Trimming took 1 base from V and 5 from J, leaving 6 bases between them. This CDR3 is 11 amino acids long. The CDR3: CAWSAGDEQYF. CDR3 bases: TGTGCCTGGAGTGCGGGAGACGAGCAGTACTTC.

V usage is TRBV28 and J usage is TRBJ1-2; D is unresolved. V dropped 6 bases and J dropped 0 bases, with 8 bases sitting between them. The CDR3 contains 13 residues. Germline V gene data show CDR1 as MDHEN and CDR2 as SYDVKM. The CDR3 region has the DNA TGTGCCAGCAGCGCGACAACTAACTATGGCTACACCTTC. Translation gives CASSATTNYGYTF.

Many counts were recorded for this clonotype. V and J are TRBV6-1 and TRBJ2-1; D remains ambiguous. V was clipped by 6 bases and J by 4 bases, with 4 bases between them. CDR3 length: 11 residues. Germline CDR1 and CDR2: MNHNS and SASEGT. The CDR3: CASREYNEQFF. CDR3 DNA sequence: TGTGCCAGCAGGGAATACAATGAGCAGTTCTTC.

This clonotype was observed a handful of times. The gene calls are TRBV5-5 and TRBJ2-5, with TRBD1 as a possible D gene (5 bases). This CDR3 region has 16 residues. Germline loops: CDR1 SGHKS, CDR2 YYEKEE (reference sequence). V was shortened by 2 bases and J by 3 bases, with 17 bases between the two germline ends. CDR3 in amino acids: CASSLLFQGGEETQYF. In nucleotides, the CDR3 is TGTGCCAGCAGCTTACTTTTTCAGGGTGGGGAAGAGACCCAGTACTTC.

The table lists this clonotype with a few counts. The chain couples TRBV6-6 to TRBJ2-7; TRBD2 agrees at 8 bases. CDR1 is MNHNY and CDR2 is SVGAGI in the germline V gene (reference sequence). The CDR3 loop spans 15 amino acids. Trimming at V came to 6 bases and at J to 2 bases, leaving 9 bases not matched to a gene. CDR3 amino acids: CASRGFGGAPYEQYF. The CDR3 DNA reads TGTGCCAGCAGGGGATTCGGGGGGGCCCCCTACGAGCAGTACTTC.

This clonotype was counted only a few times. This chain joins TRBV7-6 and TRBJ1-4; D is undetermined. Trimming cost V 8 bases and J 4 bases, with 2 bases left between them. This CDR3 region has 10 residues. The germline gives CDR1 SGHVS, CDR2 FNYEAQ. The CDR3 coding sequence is TGTGCCAGCGGTAATGAAAAACTGTTTTTT. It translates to CASGNEKLFF. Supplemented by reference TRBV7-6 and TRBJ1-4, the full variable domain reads GAGVSQSPRYKVTKRGQDVALRCDPISGHVSLYWYRQALGQGPEFLTYFNYEAQQDKSGLPNDRFSAERPEGSISTLTIQRTEQRDSAMYRCASGNEKLFFGSGTQLSVL.